A selection of T cell receptor beta chains follows, all from one sample in a study of PD-1 blockade in classical Hodgkin lymphoma. Repertoires were generated with immunoSEQ multiplex PCR, while TCRdb's copy carries only in-frame clones and drops some. The data contain 43,000 or so clones, almost 90% of them singletons. This specimen was peripheral blood mononuclear cells (PBMCs), taken at baseline. Receptors were obtained from a human donor with classical Hodgkin lymphoma. The CDR3 runs from the conserved cysteine through the conserved F or W.

V gene: TRBV7-6; J gene: TRBJ1-1; CDR3 protein: CASSLGTSNTEAFF
V gene: TRBV11-2; J gene: TRBJ2-6; CDR3 protein: CASSLMSRAGANVLTF
V gene: TRBV7-2; J gene: TRBJ1-5; CDR3 protein: CASSARQGDQPQHF
V gene: TRBV29-1; J gene: TRBJ2-7; CDR3 protein: CSAASPQGRSYEQYF
V gene: TRBV4-3; J gene: TRBJ2-7; CDR3 protein: CASSQGYRESEQYF
V gene: TRBV5-1; J gene: TRBJ1-6; CDR3 protein: CASSLGDGSYNSPLHF
V gene: TRBV7-9; J gene: TRBJ2-7; CDR3 protein: CASSSPSFRDRANYEQYF
V gene: TRBV5-1; J gene: TRBJ2-2; CDR3 protein: CASRDPNRGNTGELFF
V gene: TRBV7-3; J gene: TRBJ2-1; CDR3 protein: CASSPRTSGRAGGYNEQFF
V gene: TRBV29-1; J gene: TRBJ2-7; CDR3 protein: CSVGAGVVYEQYF
V gene: TRBV2; J gene: TRBJ2-1; CDR3 protein: CATPRASSSYNEQFF
V gene: TRBV7-9; J gene: TRBJ2-5; CDR3 protein: CASSLGQIQETQYF
V gene: TRBV28; J gene: TRBJ2-7; CDR3 protein: CASSLGTGGYEQYF
V gene: TRBV28; J gene: TRBJ2-7; CDR3 protein: CASSTRGVGEWAYEQYF
V gene: TRBV27; J gene: TRBJ2-7; CDR3 protein: CASSLSGAGYEQYF
V gene: TRBV28; J gene: TRBJ2-7; CDR3 protein: CASSLTDRVRDEQYF
V gene: TRBV4-1; J gene: TRBJ2-2; CDR3 protein: CASSQEKDTGELFF
V gene: TRBV7-6; J gene: TRBJ2-3; CDR3 protein: CASSLPGQGANTQYF
V gene: TRBV9; J gene: TRBJ2-7; CDR3 protein: CASSVGVLARDYEQYF
V gene: TRBV19; J gene: TRBJ2-1; CDR3 protein: CASRATTYNEQFF
V gene: TRBV7-8; J gene: TRBJ2-5; CDR3 protein: CASSLAQLAGGRETQYF
V gene: TRBV10-3; J gene: TRBJ1-1; CDR3 protein: CAISEGRGSWNTEAFF
V gene: TRBV28; J gene: TRBJ2-7; CDR3 protein: CASSCDSGPPSYEQYF
V gene: TRBV18; J gene: TRBJ1-5; CDR3 protein: CASSPPSDQPQHF
V gene: TRBV9; J gene: TRBJ2-1; CDR3 protein: CASSAPSGNEQFF
V gene: TRBV29-1; J gene: TRBJ2-1; CDR3 protein: CSVVMGWDNEQFF
V gene: TRBV6-4; J gene: TRBJ2-3; CDR3 protein: CASSQTSGASDTQYF
V gene: TRBV19; J gene: TRBJ2-4; CDR3 protein: CASSTGTGTLAKNIQYF
V gene: TRBV7-8; J gene: TRBJ1-1; CDR3 protein: CASSSWTGETEAFF
V gene: TRBV21-1; J gene: TRBJ2-6; CDR3 protein: CASSMGDSLSGANVLTF
V gene: TRBV7-9; J gene: TRBJ2-7; CDR3 protein: CASSPRDSLGEQYF